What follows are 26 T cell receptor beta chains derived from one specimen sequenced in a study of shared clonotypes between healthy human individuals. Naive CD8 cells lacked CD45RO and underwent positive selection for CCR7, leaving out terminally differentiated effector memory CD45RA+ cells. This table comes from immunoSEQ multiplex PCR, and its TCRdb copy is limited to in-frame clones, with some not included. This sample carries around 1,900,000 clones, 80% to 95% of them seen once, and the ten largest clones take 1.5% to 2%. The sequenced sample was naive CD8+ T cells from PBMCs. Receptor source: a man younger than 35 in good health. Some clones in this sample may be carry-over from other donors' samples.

The CDR3 protein is CASSDREYIGELFF. CDR3 DNA: TGTGCCAGCAGCGACAGGGAATATATCGGGGAGCTGTTTTTT. The V and J genes are TRBV25-1 and TRBJ2-2, with 7 positions matching TRBD1. The trim removed 6 bases at V and 7 bases at J, leaving 8 bases unmatched. The CDR3 has 14 residues. Germline CDR1 and CDR2: MGHDK and SYGVNS.

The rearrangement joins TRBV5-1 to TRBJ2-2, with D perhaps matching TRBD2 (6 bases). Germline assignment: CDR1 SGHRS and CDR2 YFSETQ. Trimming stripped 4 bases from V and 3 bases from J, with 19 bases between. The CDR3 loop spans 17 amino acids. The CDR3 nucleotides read TGCGCCAGCAGCCCCCCCGAATTTAGCGGATACACCGGGGAGCTGTTTTTT. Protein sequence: CASSPPEFSGYTGELFF.

The CDR3 protein is CASSEGQAGYGYTF. The CDR3 DNA follows: TGTGCCAGCTCAGAAGGACAGGCTGGCTATGGCTACACCTTC. V usage is TRBV18 and J usage is TRBJ1-2; 7 nucleotides agree with TRBD1. The CDR3 runs 14 residues. Germline loops: CDR1 KGHSH, CDR2 LQKENI. The V segment lost 5 bases and the J segment 4 bases; nucleotides outside the gene matches: 7.

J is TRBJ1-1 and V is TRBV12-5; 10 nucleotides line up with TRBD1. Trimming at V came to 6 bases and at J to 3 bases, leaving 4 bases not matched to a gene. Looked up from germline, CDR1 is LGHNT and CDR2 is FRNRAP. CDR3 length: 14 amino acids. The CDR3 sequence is CASGSTGGYTEAFF. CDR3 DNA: TGTGCTAGTGGCTCGACAGGGGGCTACACTGAAGCTTTCTTT. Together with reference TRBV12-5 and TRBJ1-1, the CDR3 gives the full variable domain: DARVTQTPRHKVTEMGQEVTMRCQPILGHNTVFWYRQTMMQGLELLAYFRNRAPLDDSGMPKDRFSAEMPDATLATLKIQPSEPRDSAVYFCASGSTGGYTEAFFGQGTRLTVV.

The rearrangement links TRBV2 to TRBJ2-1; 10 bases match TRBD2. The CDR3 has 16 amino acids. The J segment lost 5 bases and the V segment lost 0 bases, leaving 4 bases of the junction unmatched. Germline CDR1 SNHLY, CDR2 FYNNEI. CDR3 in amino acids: CASSEAFGTSDNEQFF. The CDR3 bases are TGTGCCAGCAGTGAAGCGTTTGGGACTAGCGACAATGAGCAGTTCTTC.

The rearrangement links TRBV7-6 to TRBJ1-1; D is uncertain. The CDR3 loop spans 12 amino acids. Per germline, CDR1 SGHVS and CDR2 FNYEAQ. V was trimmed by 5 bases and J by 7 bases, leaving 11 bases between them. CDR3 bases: TGTGCCAGCAGCGGAGGAGGACTTGAAGCTTTCTTT. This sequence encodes CASSGGGLEAFF.

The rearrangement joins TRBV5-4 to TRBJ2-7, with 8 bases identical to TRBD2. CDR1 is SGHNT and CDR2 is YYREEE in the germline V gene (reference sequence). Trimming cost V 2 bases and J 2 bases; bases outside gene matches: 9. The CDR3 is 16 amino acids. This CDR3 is CASSLAGVRPPYEQYF. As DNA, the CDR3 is TGTGCCAGCAGCTTAGCGGGAGTAAGGCCCCCCTACGAGCAGTACTTC.

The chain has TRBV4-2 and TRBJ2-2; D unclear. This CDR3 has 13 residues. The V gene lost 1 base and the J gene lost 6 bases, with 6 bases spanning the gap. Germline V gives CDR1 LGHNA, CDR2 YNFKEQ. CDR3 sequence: CASSQVLPGELFF. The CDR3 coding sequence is TGTGCCAGCAGCCAAGTTCTTCCCGGGGAGCTGTTTTTT.

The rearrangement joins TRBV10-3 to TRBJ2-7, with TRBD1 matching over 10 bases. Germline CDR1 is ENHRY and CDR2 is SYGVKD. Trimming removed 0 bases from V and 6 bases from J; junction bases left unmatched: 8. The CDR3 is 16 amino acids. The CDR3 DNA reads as TGTGCCATCAGTGAGTCGGCGGGGACAGGGGAGATCGAGCAGTACTTC. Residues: CAISESAGTGEIEQYF.

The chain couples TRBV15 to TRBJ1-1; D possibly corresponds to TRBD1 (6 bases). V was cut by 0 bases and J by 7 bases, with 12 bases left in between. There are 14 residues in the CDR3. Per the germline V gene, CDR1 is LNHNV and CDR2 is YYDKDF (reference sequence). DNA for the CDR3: TGTGCCACCAGCAGAGATCGGGGACACATTGAAGCTTTCTTT. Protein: CATSRDRGHIEAFF. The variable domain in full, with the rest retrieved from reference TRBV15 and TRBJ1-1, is DAMVIQNPRYQVTQFGKPVTLSCSQTLNHNVMYWYQQKSSQAPKLLFHYYDKDFNNEADTPDNFQSRRPNTSFCFLDIRSPGLGDTAMYLCATSRDRGHIEAFFGQGTRLTVV.

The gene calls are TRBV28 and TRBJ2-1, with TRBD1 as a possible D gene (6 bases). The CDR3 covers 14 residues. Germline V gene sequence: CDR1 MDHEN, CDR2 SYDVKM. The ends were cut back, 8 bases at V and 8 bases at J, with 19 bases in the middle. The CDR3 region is CASSPPAGAYEQFF. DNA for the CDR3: TGTGCCAGCTCCCCCCCGGCAGGGGCCTATGAGCAGTTCTTC.

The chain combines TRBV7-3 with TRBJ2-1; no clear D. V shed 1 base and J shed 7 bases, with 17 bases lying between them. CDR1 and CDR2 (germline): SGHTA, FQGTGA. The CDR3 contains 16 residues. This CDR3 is CASSLNGSPLRNEQFF. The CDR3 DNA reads TGTGCCAGCAGCTTAAATGGAAGTCCCCTACGTAATGAGCAGTTCTTC.

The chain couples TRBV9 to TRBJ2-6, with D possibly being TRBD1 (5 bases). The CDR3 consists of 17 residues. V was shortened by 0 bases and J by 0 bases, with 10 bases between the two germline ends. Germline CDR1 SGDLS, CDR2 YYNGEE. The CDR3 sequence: CASSVEAGNSGANVLTF. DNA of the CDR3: TGTGCCAGCAGCGTAGAGGCAGGGAACTCTGGGGCCAACGTCCTGACTTTC. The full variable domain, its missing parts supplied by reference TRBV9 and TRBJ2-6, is DSGVTQTPKHLITATGQRVTLRCSPRSGDLSVYWYQQSLDQGLQFLIQYYNGEERAKGNILERFSAQQFPDLHSELNLSSLELGDSALYFCASSVEAGNSGANVLTFGAGSRLTVL.

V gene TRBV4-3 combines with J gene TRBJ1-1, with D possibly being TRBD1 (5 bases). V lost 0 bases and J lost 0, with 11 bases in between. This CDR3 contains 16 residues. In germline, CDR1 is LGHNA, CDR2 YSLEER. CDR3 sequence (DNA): TGCGCCAGCAGCCAAGATAGTACAGGCATGAACACTGAAGCTTTCTTT. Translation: CASSQDSTGMNTEAFF.

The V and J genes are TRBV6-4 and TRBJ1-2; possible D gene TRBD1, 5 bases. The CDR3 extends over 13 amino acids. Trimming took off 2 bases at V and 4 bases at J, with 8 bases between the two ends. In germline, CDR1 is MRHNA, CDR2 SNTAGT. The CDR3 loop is CASSDPRGYGYTF. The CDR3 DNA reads TGTGCCAGCAGTGACCCAAGGGGCTATGGCTACACCTTC.

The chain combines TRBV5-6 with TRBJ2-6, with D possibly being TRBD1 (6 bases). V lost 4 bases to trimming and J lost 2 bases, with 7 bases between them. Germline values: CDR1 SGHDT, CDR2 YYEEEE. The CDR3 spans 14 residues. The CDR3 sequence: CASSPGAGANVLTF. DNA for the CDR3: TGTGCCAGCAGCCCAGGGGCTGGGGCCAACGTCCTGACTTTC.

DNA of the CDR3: TGTGCCCTCATACGGGACAGGGTACCCGGGGAGCTGTTTTTT. Its translation is CALIRDRVPGELFF. The rearrangement links TRBV7-9 to TRBJ2-2, with TRBD1 matching 9 bases. The CDR3 is made up of 14 amino acids. The V segment lost 11 bases and the J segment 6 bases; nucleotides outside the gene matches: 10. Germline assignment: CDR1 SEHNR and CDR2 FQNEAQ (reference sequence).

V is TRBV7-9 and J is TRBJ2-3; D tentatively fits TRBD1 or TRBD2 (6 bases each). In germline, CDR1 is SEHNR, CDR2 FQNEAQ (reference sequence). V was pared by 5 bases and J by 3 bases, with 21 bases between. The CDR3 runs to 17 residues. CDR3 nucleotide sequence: TGTGCCAGCAGCCGTCGAAACAGGGAGGAATTAACAGATACGCAGTATTTT. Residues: CASSRRNREELTDTQYF.

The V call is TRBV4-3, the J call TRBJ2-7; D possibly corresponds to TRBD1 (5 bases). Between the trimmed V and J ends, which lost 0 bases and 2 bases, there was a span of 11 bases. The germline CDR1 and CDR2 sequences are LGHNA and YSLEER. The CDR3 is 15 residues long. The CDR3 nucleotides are TGCGCCAGCAGCCAAGATTGGGGCACGGCCTACGAGCAGTACTTC. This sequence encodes CASSQDWGTAYEQYF.

CDR3 bases: TGCGCCAGCAGCGGGACAGGGGCTCACGAGCAGTACTTC. Translation gives CASSGTGAHEQYF. The chain links TRBV5-1 to TRBJ2-7, with 10 nucleotides matching TRBD1. Germline V lookup: CDR1 SGHRS, CDR2 YFSETQ. The CDR3 length is 13 residues. The J segment lost 5 bases and the V segment lost 4 bases, leaving 3 bases of the junction unmatched. Variable domain in full (rest from reference TRBV5-1 and TRBJ2-7): KAGVTQTPRYLIKTRGQQVTLSCSPISGHRSVSWYQQTPGQGLQFLFEYFSETQRNKGNFPGRFSGRQFSNSRSEMNVSTLELGDSALYLCASSGTGAHEQYFGPGTRLTVT.

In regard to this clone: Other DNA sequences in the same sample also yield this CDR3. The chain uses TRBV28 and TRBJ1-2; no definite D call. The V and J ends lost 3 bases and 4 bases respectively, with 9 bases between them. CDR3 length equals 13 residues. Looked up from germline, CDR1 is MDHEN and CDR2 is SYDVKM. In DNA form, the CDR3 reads TGTGCCAGCAGTTTCCGGTCAGGCTATGGCTACACCTTC. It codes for CASSFRSGYGYTF.

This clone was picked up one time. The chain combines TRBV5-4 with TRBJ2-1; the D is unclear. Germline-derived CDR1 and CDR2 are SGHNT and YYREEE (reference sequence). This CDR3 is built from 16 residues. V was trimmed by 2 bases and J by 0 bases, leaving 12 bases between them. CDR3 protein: CASSFLAVGSYNEQFF. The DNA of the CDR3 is TGTGCCAGCAGCTTTTTGGCGGTAGGCTCCTACAATGAGCAGTTCTTC.

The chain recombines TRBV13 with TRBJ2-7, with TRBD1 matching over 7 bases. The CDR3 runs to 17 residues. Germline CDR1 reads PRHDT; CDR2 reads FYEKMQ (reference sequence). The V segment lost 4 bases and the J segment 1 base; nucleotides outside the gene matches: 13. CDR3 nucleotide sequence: TGTGCCAGCAGCTCACTAGGCTTTCGGGACAGTTCCTACGAGCAGTACTTC. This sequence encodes CASSSLGFRDSSYEQYF.

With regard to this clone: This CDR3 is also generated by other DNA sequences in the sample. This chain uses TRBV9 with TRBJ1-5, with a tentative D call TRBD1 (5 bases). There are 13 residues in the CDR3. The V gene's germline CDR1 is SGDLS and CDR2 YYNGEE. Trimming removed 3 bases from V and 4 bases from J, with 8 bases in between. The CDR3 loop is CASSAGGNQPQHF. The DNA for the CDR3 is TGTGCCAGCAGCGCGGGGGGGAATCAGCCCCAGCATTTT.

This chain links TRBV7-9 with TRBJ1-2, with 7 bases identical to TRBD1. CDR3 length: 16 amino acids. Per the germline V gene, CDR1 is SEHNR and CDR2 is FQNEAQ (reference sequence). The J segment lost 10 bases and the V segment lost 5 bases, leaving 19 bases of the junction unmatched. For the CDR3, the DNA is TGTGCCAGCAGCGAAAACAGGGGTAGCAAACTATTCGACTACACCTTC. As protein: CASSENRGSKLFDYTF.

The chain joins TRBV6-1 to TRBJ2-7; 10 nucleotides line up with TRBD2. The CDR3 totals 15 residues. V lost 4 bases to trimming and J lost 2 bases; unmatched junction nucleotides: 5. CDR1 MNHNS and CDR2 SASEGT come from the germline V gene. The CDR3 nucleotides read TGTGCCAGCAGTGGCAGACTAGCGGGTACCTACGAGCAGTACTTC. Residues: CASSGRLAGTYEQYF.